This T cell receptor beta chain stems from a study of metastatic and nonmetastatic thyroid tumors. As concerns this clone: The antigen remains undetermined. No conserved phenylalanine or tryptophan is present at the end of the CDR3, so a read error is the likely explanation. No DNA is shown, since the ends of the CDR3 on it are uncertain; the CDR3 is the one TCRdb lists.

Every patient underwent thyroid surgery untreated. The study, taken as a whole, reports: Within blood and tumor, benign nodules reportedly had significantly lower TCR beta diversity than malignant thyroid tumors did.

TCRdb recomputed clones from the PCR reads via MiXCR. The sample lists about 28,000 clones; roughly 17% were seen once. The CDR3 adds up to 18 amino acids, both ends counted. Per the germline V gene, CDR1 is SGHAT and CDR2 is FQNNGV. Material: blood. The source is a female donor with papillary thyroid cancer or a benign thyroid nodule (not recorded which). Some clones in this sample may be carry-over from other donors' samples. V and J are TRBV11-2 and TRBJ2-5; the D call of TRBD1 is as the table states it, not checked on the DNA. The CDR3 region is CASSFGTGGQGSPLHFGN.